Listed below are T cell receptor beta chains from one sample, sequenced in a study of T cell responses to AZD1222 COVID-19 vaccine. This table comes from immunoSEQ multiplex PCR, and its TCRdb copy is limited to in-frame clones, with some not included. The sample includes approximately 130,000 clones, over 80% of them seen just once. Sequenced here: peripheral blood, sampled on day 0 of AZD1222 vaccination. These receptor sequences come from an adult in good health. The CDR3 runs from the conserved cysteine through the conserved F or W. D genes are given only for firm matches. Only part of the rows carry a size: once, few, many, or a class if the clone is expanded.

J | V | D | size | CDR3 | DNA
TRBJ2-1 | TRBV18 | NA | NA | CASSPKGDVLGQFF | TGTGCCAGCTCACCTAAGGGGGATGTATTGGGGCAGTTCTTC
TRBJ2-7 | TRBV3-1/TRBV3-2 | TRBD2 | NA | CASSHSGSYEQYF | TGTGCCAGCAGCCATAGCGGGAGTTACGAGCAGTACTTC
TRBJ1-2 | TRBV18 | TRBD1 | NA | CASSPGQGQGYTF | TGTGCCAGCTCACCTGGACAGGGACAGGGCTACACCTTC
TRBJ2-2 | TRBV4-1 | TRBD2 | few | CASSQGGGYDLAGVDTGELFF | TGCGCCAGCAGCCAAGGTGGCGGGTATGATCTAGCGGGAGTTGACACCGGGGAGCTGTTTTTT
TRBJ2-3 | TRBV5-6 | TRBD2 | NA | CASSLGLAGVLDTQYF | TGTGCCAGCAGCTTGGGGTTAGCGGGAGTCTTGGATACGCAGTATTTT
TRBJ1-1 | TRBV9 | NA | NA | CASSASGFRTAEAFF | TGTGCCAGCAGCGCGTCGGGATTTCGAACCGCTGAAGCTTTCTTT
TRBJ2-7 | TRBV18 | TRBD1 | NA | CASSPGRQGYEQYF | TGTGCCAGCTCACCAGGGAGACAGGGCTACGAGCAGTACTTC
TRBJ2-7 | TRBV5-1 | NA | NA | CASSLEVRRNEQYF | TGCGCCAGCAGCTTGGAGGTCCGGAGAAACGAGCAGTACTTC
TRBJ2-1 | TRBV24-1 | NA | NA | CATSDLRAVHNEQFF | TGTGCCACCAGTGATTTGCGGGCAGTCCACAATGAGCAGTTCTTC
TRBJ2-7 | TRBV5-1 | TRBD1 | once | CASSFGTGLYEQYF | TGCGCCAGCAGCTTCGGGACAGGGCTCTACGAGCAGTACTTC
TRBJ1-4 | TRBV5-4 | NA | NA | CASSARDGRFNEKLFF | TGTGCCAGCAGCGCCCGGGACGGACGGTTTAATGAAAAACTGTTTTTT
TRBJ2-1 | TRBV7-2 | NA | NA | CASSLSWGEQFF | TGTGCCAGCAGCTTATCTTGGGGTGAGCAGTTCTTC
TRBJ1-5 | TRBV6-5 | NA | NA | CASSQGRANQPQHF | TGTGCCAGCAGCCAAGGCAGGGCCAATCAGCCCCAGCATTTT
TRBJ1-3 | TRBV7-9 | TRBD1 | NA | CASSPRTGSLLTSGNTIYF | TGTGCCAGCAGCCCCCGGACAGGGTCCCTCTTAACATCTGGAAACACCATATATTTT
TRBJ1-6 | TRBV6-1 | NA | NA | CASSEAARYLNSPLHF | TGTGCCAGCAGTGAAGCTGCACGGTACCTTAATTCACCCCTCCACTTT
TRBJ2-7 | TRBV3-1/TRBV3-2 | TRBD2 | NA | CASSQGVLAGYYEQYF | TGTGCCAGCAGCCAAGGGGTACTAGCGGGTTACTACGAGCAGTACTTC
TRBJ2-1 | TRBV4-1 | TRBD2 | NA | CASSQARTSGRFDEQFF | TGCGCCAGCAGCCAAGCCCGGACTAGCGGGAGGTTTGATGAGCAGTTCTTC
TRBJ2-1 | TRBV11-2 | NA | NA | CATGRGLNEQFF | TGTGCCACGGGAAGGGGTCTCAATGAGCAGTTCTTC
TRBJ1-2 | TRBV24-1 | NA | NA | CATSDHLRGEAYGYTF | TGTGCCACCAGTGACCATTTGCGGGGGGAGGCCTATGGCTACACCTTC
TRBJ2-3 | TRBV6-5 | TRBD1 | once | CASRGTGGTDTQYF | TGTGCCAGCAGAGGGACAGGGGGCACAGATACGCAGTATTTT
TRBJ2-5 | TRBV29-1 | TRBD2 | once | CSVGLAGYQETQYF | TGCAGCGTTGGACTAGCGGGGTACCAAGAGACCCAGTACTTC
TRBJ2-7 | TRBV25-1 | TRBD1 | NA | CASSDHRGRYEQYF | TGTGCCAGCAGTGACCACAGGGGTCGGTACGAGCAGTACTTC
TRBJ2-7 | TRBV19 | NA | NA | CASNRDTRRDEQYF | TGTGCCAGTAATCGGGACACTAGAAGAGACGAGCAGTACTTC
TRBJ1-5 | TRBV28 | NA | NA | CASSPIPGRGYAPQHF | TGTGCCAGCAGTCCAATCCCCGGGAGGGGGTATGCGCCCCAGCATTTT
TRBJ2-2 | TRBV7-8 | TRBD2 | few | CASRLAGFGGGELFF | TGTGCCAGCAGACTAGCGGGATTTGGGGGCGGGGAGCTGTTTTTT
TRBJ2-2 | TRBV19 | NA | NA | CASSIFPGRGQGAGELFF | TGTGCCAGTAGTATTTTCCCTGGCAGGGGACAAGGGGCCGGGGAGCTGTTTTTT
TRBJ1-1 | TRBV7-9 | NA | NA | CASSSEIGGTEAFF | TGTGCCAGCAGCTCCGAAATTGGGGGCACTGAAGCTTTCTTT
TRBJ1-2 | TRBV12-3/TRBV12-4 | NA | NA | CASVENRDYGYTF | TGTGCCAGCGTGGAGAACAGGGATTATGGCTACACCTTC
TRBJ2-7 | TRBV19 | TRBD1 | NA | CASSIPGTGVYEQYF | TGTGCCAGTAGTATCCCCGGGACAGGGGTCTACGAGCAGTACTTC
TRBJ1-5 | TRBV15 | NA | NA | CATSREQGLNQPQHF | TGTGCCACCAGCAGGGAACAGGGACTAAATCAGCCCCAGCATTTT
TRBJ1-2 | TRBV19 | NA | NA | CASSILLRSAGNYGYTF | TGTGCCAGTAGTATATTATTGCGGTCGGCAGGTAACTATGGCTACACCTTC
TRBJ2-7 | TRBV19 | TRBD2 | once | CASSSPGLAGYEQYF | TGTGCCAGTAGCTCACCCGGGCTAGCGGGATATGAGCAGTACTTC
TRBJ1-3 | TRBV10-2 | NA | NA | CASSERASGNTIYF | TGCGCCAGCAGTGAGCGGGCATCCGGAAACACCATATATTTT
TRBJ1-5 | TRBV2 | NA | NA | CASSEDSLGNQPQHF | TGTGCCAGCAGTGAAGACAGCCTGGGGAATCAGCCCCAGCATTTT
TRBJ1-2 | TRBV9 | NA | NA | CASSVDMGRTTGYTF | TGTGCCAGCAGCGTAGACATGGGGCGGACGACTGGCTACACCTTC